These 27 T cell receptor beta chains came from one sample sequenced in a study of shared clonotypes between healthy human individuals. Positively selected for CCR7, the CD45RO-negative cells used as naive CD8 cells excluded terminally differentiated effector memory CD45RA+ cells. Assay used: immunoSEQ multiplex PCR; TCRdb lists only in-frame clones, some missing. This sample carries 1.5 million to 2.5 million clones, approximately 94% of them seen once, and the ten largest clones take 1.2%. The sample comprised naive CD8+ T cells sorted from blood. The receptor source for this set is a man aged 18-30 years in good health.

This chain links TRBV6-5 with TRBJ2-1; no firm D call. V lost 6 bases and J lost 3, with 12 bases in between. The CDR3 spans 14 residues. Per the germline V gene, CDR1 is MNHEY and CDR2 is SVGAGI. The CDR3 sequence: CASRKDWDYNEQFF. The CDR3 DNA sequence: TGTGCCAGCAGAAAGGATTGGGACTACAATGAGCAGTTCTTC.

V is TRBV7-2 and J is TRBJ2-7, with D perhaps TRBD2 (6 bases). Trimming removed 1 base from V and 3 bases from J, with 13 bases in between. The germline gives CDR1 SGHTA, CDR2 FQGNSA. CDR3 length equals 15 residues. The CDR3, as DNA: TGTGCCAGCAGCTTAGTGGTGGTAGCGGACTACGAGCAGTACTTC. Translating it yields CASSLVVVADYEQYF.

CDR3 nucleotide sequence: TGCAGCGTAGTGGGGGGTCACTTCTATGGCTACACCTTC. Translating gives CSVVGGHFYGYTF. The V call is TRBV29-1, the J call TRBJ1-2; perhaps TRBD1 as D (5 bases). Germline V lookup: CDR1 SQVTM, CDR2 ANQGSEA. The CDR3 runs to 13 residues. V lost 6 bases and J 4 bases, leaving 15 bases between the germline ends.

This chain uses TRBV27 with TRBJ2-3; TRBD2 matches at 7 bases. This CDR3 contains 15 residues. CDR1 is MNHEY and CDR2 is SMNVEV in the germline V gene (reference sequence). The ends lost 3 bases at V and 0 bases at J; junction bases unmatched: 3. The CDR3 loop reads CASSFMGGSTDTQYF. CDR3 coding DNA: TGTGCCAGCAGTTTCATGGGAGGGAGCACAGATACGCAGTATTTT.

A note on this clone: The same CDR3 can be traced to other DNA sequences in this sample. The chain uses TRBV4-1 and TRBJ1-1; D is undetermined. This CDR3 has 13 amino acids. V lost 1 base to trimming and J lost 6 bases, with 9 bases between them. The V gene's germline CDR1 is MGHRA and CDR2 YSYEKL. The CDR3 bases are TGCGCCAGCAGCCAAGTGGGCGCACCTGAAGCTTTCTTT. It yields the protein CASSQVGAPEAFF.

The CDR3, as DNA: TGTGCCAGCTCGCTCCCGACTTCCTACACAGATACGCAGTATTTT. As protein: CASSLPTSYTDTQYF. The chain links TRBV18 to TRBJ2-3; D gene ambiguous. The CDR3 extends over 15 amino acids. The germline CDR1 and CDR2 sequences are KGHSH and LQKENI. V was trimmed by 6 bases and J by 2 bases, leaving 15 bases between them.

This clone has a handful of counts. At the DNA level, this CDR3 is encoded by other sequences in the same sample as well. This rearrangement joins TRBV27 to TRBJ2-7; D might be TRBD2 (6 bases). This CDR3 contains 13 residues. Per the germline V gene, CDR1 is MNHEY and CDR2 is SMNVEV (reference sequence). V was shortened by 2 bases and J by 1 base, with 6 bases between the two germline ends. Here the CDR3 reads CASSLGGSYEQYF. CDR3 nucleotide sequence: TGTGCCAGCAGTTTAGGGGGGTCCTACGAGCAGTACTTC.

V and J are TRBV11-2 and TRBJ2-7, with 14 bases that match TRBD2. The CDR3 contains 15 residues. The germline V gene has CDR1 SGHAT and CDR2 FQNNGV. Trimming removed 5 bases from V and 4 bases from J; junction bases left unmatched: 4. In nucleotides, the CDR3 is TGTGCCAGCAGCCCGACTAGCGGGGGGGGATACGAGCAGTACTTC. Protein sequence: CASSPTSGGGYEQYF.

As regards this clone: The germline gene is not matched at one end of the junction; a read error may be the cause. This sequence joins TRBV6-5 and TRBJ2-7, with D possibly matching TRBD1 (6 bases). The CDR3 length is 15 residues. CDR1 is MNHEY, CDR2 SVGAGI, per germline. The CDR3 here is CGSSYRAGTRYEQYF. In nucleotides, the CDR3 is TGTGGCAGCAGTTACCGGGCCGGGACACGATACGAGCAGTACTTC.

The V gene is TRBV9, the J gene TRBJ2-1; D not certain. Germline V lookup: CDR1 SGDLS, CDR2 YYNGEE. Trimming removed 0 bases at V and 0 bases at J, with 10 bases between. The length of the CDR3 is 16 residues. The DNA for the CDR3 is TGTGCCAGCAGCGTAGTAGCTCTTTCCTCCTACAATGAGCAGTTCTTC. Residues: CASSVVALSSYNEQFF.

The chain combines TRBV27 with TRBJ2-1; TRBD2 matches at 13 bases. Germline trimming cut 6 bases from V and 0 bases from J; bases unmatched to any gene: 5. Germline loops: CDR1 MNHEY, CDR2 SMNVEV (reference sequence). This CDR3 is 17 amino acids long. The CDR3 DNA is TGTGCCAGCAGCCCGACTAGCGGGAGGCCCTCCTACAATGAGCAGTTCTTC. It codes for CASSPTSGRPSYNEQFF.

This chain uses TRBV6-1 with TRBJ2-5, with 9 bases identical to TRBD2. Germline V lookup: CDR1 MNHNS, CDR2 SASEGT. The CDR3 spans 15 residues. V trimming: 6 bases; J trimming: 5 bases; junction bases outside the gene matches: 10. Here the CDR3 DNA reads TGTGCCAGCAGGGATGCCCAGCGGGGGGAGGAGACCCAGTACTTC. This translates into CASRDAQRGEETQYF.

The J gene is TRBJ2-7, the V gene TRBV4-1; 10 nucleotides align to TRBD2. The CDR3 runs to 16 residues. With V trimmed by 5 bases and J by 0 bases, 7 bases remained unmatched. The germline CDR1 and CDR2 sequences are MGHRA and YSYEKL. The CDR3 nucleotides are TGCGCCAGCAGCGATCGGGCTAGCGGGGGCTCCTACGAGCAGTACTTC. Encoded protein: CASSDRASGGSYEQYF.

This chain connects TRBV7-9 to TRBJ2-5; D remains unclear. V was clipped by 5 bases and J by 2 bases, with 12 bases between them. Germline values: CDR1 SEHNR, CDR2 FQNEAQ (reference sequence). The CDR3 is made up of 14 amino acids. The CDR3 protein is CASSPRPLQETQYF. The CDR3 coding sequence is TGTGCCAGCAGCCCCAGACCGCTACAAGAGACCCAGTACTTC.

This chain uses TRBV30 with TRBJ2-3, with 7 bases identical to TRBD2. Trimming cost V 4 bases and J 3 bases; bases outside gene matches: 7. CDR3 length: 14 amino acids. Germline lookup yields CDR1 GTSNPN and CDR2 SVGIG (reference sequence). CDR3 sequence reads: CAWTVWGGTDTQYF. The CDR3 coding sequence is TGTGCCTGGACGGTCTGGGGGGGAACAGATACGCAGTATTTT.

This clone was recorded a few times. The CDR3 region has the DNA TGTGCCAGCAGTTACTTCGCTGGCACCGGGGAGCTGTTTTTT. Encoded protein: CASSYFAGTGELFF. The V call is TRBV6-5, the J call TRBJ2-2; D remains ambiguous. Germline CDR1 is MNHEY and CDR2 is SVGAGI. V was trimmed by 1 base and J by 4 bases, leaving 7 bases between them. The CDR3 extends over 14 amino acids.

The V gene is TRBV7-9, the J gene TRBJ2-3, with D perhaps TRBD2 (6 bases). Germline CDR1 is SEHNR and CDR2 is FQNEAQ (reference sequence). CDR3 length: 17 residues. V lost 0 bases, J lost 0 bases, and 13 bases lay in between. The CDR3 spells CASSLAFSGSSTDTQYF. CDR3 nucleotide sequence: TGTGCCAGCAGCTTAGCCTTTAGCGGCTCTAGCACAGATACGCAGTATTTT.

The chain uses TRBV5-1 and TRBJ1-1; TRBD1 matches at 8 bases. The ends lost 7 bases at V and 2 bases at J; junction bases unmatched: 10. Germline V lookup: CDR1 SGHRS, CDR2 YFSETQ. This CDR3 has 15 amino acids. The chain's CDR3 is CASRPPGGPNTEAFF. The CDR3, as DNA: TGCGCCAGCCGCCCCCCAGGGGGCCCAAACACTGAAGCTTTCTTT. The full variable domain, in which reference TRBV5-1 and TRBJ1-1 provide the parts outside the CDR3, is KAGVTQTPRYLIKTRGQQVTLSCSPISGHRSVSWYQQTPGQGLQFLFEYFSETQRNKGNFPGRFSGRQFSNSRSEMNVSTLELGDSALYLCASRPPGGPNTEAFFGQGTRLTVV.

The J gene is TRBJ2-3, the V gene TRBV5-4; 7 nucleotides line up with TRBD2. There are 15 residues in the CDR3. V trimming: 0 bases; J trimming: 4 bases; junction bases outside the gene matches: 5. In germline, CDR1 is SGHNT, CDR2 YYREEE (reference sequence). The CDR3 spells CASSLVGTTPDTQYF. The CDR3 coding sequence is TGTGCCAGCAGCTTGGTCGGGACTACTCCAGATACGCAGTATTTT.

V and J are TRBV11-2 and TRBJ2-7; D gene uncertain. This CDR3 spans 13 amino acids. The ends were cut back, 3 bases at V and 2 bases at J, with 8 bases in the middle. Germline CDR1 reads SGHAT; CDR2 reads FQNNGV. DNA of the CDR3: TGTGCCAGCAGCTTTTTTAAGACCTACGAGCAGTACTTC. Protein product: CASSFFKTYEQYF.

As concerns this clone: This specimen includes other DNA sequences encoding the same CDR3. This sequence joins TRBV27 and TRBJ1-5; no definite D call. This CDR3 has 12 amino acids. Germline CDR1 MNHEY, CDR2 SMNVEV (reference sequence). V lost 5 bases and J lost 4, with 6 bases in between. CDR3 region: CASSPGNQPQHF. DNA for the CDR3: TGTGCCAGCAGTCCAGGAAATCAGCCCCAGCATTTT.

V is TRBV14 and J is TRBJ2-3, with 9 bases that match TRBD2. The CDR3 contains 15 residues. V dropped 5 bases and J dropped 2; count of bases not matched to a gene: 5. The germline CDR1 and CDR2 sequences are SGHDN and FVKESK. The CDR3 nucleotides are TGTGCCAGCAGCGCCACTAGCGGGTTCACAGATACGCAGTATTTT. It specifies CASSATSGFTDTQYF.

The rearrangement links TRBV5-1 to TRBJ1-2; D unclear. This CDR3 is 14 amino acids long. Trimming stripped 0 bases from V and 2 bases from J, with 8 bases between. The germline V gene encodes CDR1 SGHRS and CDR2 YFSETQ. This CDR3 is CASSLGAPNYGYTF. The CDR3 nucleotides read TGCGCCAGCAGCTTGGGCGCACCAAACTATGGCTACACCTTC.

This chain uses TRBV7-9 with TRBJ2-2; D might be TRBD2 (5 bases). The CDR3 runs 15 residues. Trimming pared 5 bases from V and 3 bases from J, leaving 13 bases between. Germline lookup yields CDR1 SEHNR and CDR2 FQNEAQ (reference sequence). CDR3 amino acids: CASSPSRGDTGELFF. For the CDR3, the DNA is TGTGCCAGCAGCCCAAGCCGGGGAGACACCGGGGAGCTGTTTTTT.

This clone was seen only once. The genes are TRBV4-3 and TRBJ2-5; no definite D call. The V end lost 0 bases, the J end lost 5 bases, and 10 bases lay between the germline ends. CDR3 length: 14 residues. Germline V CDR1 and CDR2: LGHNA, YSLEER. CDR3 region: CASSQDLISETQYF. The CDR3 bases are TGCGCCAGCAGCCAAGATCTCATTTCGGAGACCCAGTACTTC.

DNA of the CDR3: TGTGCCAGCAGCTTATGGGGAAGCGAAACAGATACGCAGTATTTT. It translates to CASSLWGSETDTQYF. The rearrangement uses TRBV7-2 and TRBJ2-3, with D hard to call. The germline gives CDR1 SGHTA, CDR2 FQGNSA. The CDR3 sequence is 15 residues long. Trimming left V 2 bases short and J 3 bases short, with 12 bases between. The whole variable domain, filled in from reference TRBV7-2 and TRBJ2-3, reads GAGVSQSPSNKVTEKGKDVELRCDPISGHTALYWYRQSLGQGLEFLIYFQGNSAPDKSGLPSDRFSAERTGGSVSTLTIQRTQQEDSAVYLCASSLWGSETDTQYFGPGTRLTVL.

The chain employs TRBV7-6 and TRBJ1-1; maybe TRBD1 (5 bases). The CDR3 covers 13 residues. Germline V gene lookup returns CDR1 SGHVS and CDR2 FNYEAQ. With 0 bases removed from V and 8 bases from J, the gap between germline ends came to 10 bases. CDR3 DNA sequence: TGTGCCAGCAGCTTAGCCGGGACGTCGGAAGCTTTCTTT. It encodes CASSLAGTSEAFF.